A single sample is the source of the 26 T cell receptor beta chains below, sequenced in a study of hypomethylating agent response in myelodysplastic syndrome. The protocol was immunoSEQ multiplex PCR, while the TCRdb copy is restricted to in-frame clones and leaves out a portion. This sample yields a few thousand clones, of which roughly nine tenths are seen a single time; 14% to 15% belongs to the top ten. The material was bone marrow, obtained before or after starting hypomethylating agent treatment for myelodysplastic syndrome (not recorded which). These receptors all come from a human donor with myelodysplastic syndrome.

The chain recombines TRBV6-1 with TRBJ1-5; 12 nucleotides agree with TRBD1. Germline V lookup: CDR1 MNHNS, CDR2 SASEGT. There are 18 residues in the CDR3. V lost 4 bases, J lost 0 bases, and 7 bases stayed unmatched. CDR3 region: CASSAGTGGAVSNQPQHF. DNA for the CDR3: TGTGCCAGCAGTGCGGGGACAGGGGGCGCGGTTAGCAATCAGCCCCAGCATTTT.

The V and J genes are TRBV10-1 and TRBJ2-1, with D possibly being TRBD1 (5 bases). The CDR3 extends over 14 amino acids. Germline V gene lookup returns CDR1 WNHNN and CDR2 SYGVQD (reference sequence). The ends were cut back, 0 bases at V and 5 bases at J, with 8 bases in the middle. CDR3 nucleotides: TGCGCCAGCAGTGAGTCGATAGGGGACAATGAGCAGTTCTTC. The encoded protein is CASSESIGDNEQFF.

CDR3 sequence (DNA): TGTGCCAGCAGCTCCACCCCGTCGGGGGGGCTGGATACGCAGTATTTT. This encodes CASSSTPSGGLDTQYF. The chain links TRBV7-2 to TRBJ2-3; 8 bases agree with TRBD2. This CDR3 region has 16 residues. Trimming removed 4 bases from V and 6 bases from J; junction bases left unmatched: 12. The germline CDR1 and CDR2 sequences are SGHTA and FQGNSA.

V usage is TRBV6-1 and J usage is TRBJ1-3; 7 nucleotides line up with TRBD1. Germline CDR1 MNHNS, CDR2 SASEGT. Losses at the gene ends were 6 bases for V and 2 bases for J; bases not matched to a gene: 4. The CDR3 contains 14 residues. CDR3 sequence: CASRPQGTGNTIYF. The CDR3, as DNA: TGTGCCAGCAGGCCACAGGGGACTGGAAACACCATATATTTT.

V usage is TRBV10-3 and J usage is TRBJ1-2; possible D gene TRBD1, 5 bases. The V and J ends lost 5 bases and 4 bases respectively, with 17 bases between them. CDR1 and CDR2 from the germline V gene are ENHRY and SYGVKD. The CDR3 is 15 amino acids. The CDR3 DNA reads as TGTGCCATCAGTAGCAGGGTGGACCTCAGCTATGGCTACACCTTC. It codes for CAISSRVDLSYGYTF.

The chain joins TRBV6-5 to TRBJ1-1; a weak D match, TRBD1 (5 bases). Between the trimmed V and J ends, which lost 2 bases and 1 base, there was a span of 8 bases. Germline CDR1 reads MNHEY; CDR2 reads SVGAGI. The CDR3 spans 14 residues. The CDR3 sequence is CASSYRGGNTEAFF. DNA of the CDR3: TGTGCCAGCAGTTACCGCGGGGGGAACACTGAAGCTTTCTTT.

V and J are TRBV6-6 and TRBJ2-1; D not certain. Trimming took 2 bases from V and 4 from J, leaving 3 bases between them. This CDR3 contains 12 residues. Germline CDR1 and CDR2: MNHNY and SVGAGI (reference sequence). The CDR3 coding sequence is TGTGCCAGCAGTTACGCGTACAATGAGCAGTTCTTC. Translated, it gives CASSYAYNEQFF.

The chain combines TRBV18 with TRBJ1-1; 9 nucleotides agree with TRBD1. The CDR3 has 14 residues. J was trimmed by 5 bases and V by 3 bases; bases with no gene match: 4. Germline V gene sequence: CDR1 KGHSH, CDR2 LQKENI. DNA of the CDR3: TGTGCCAGCTCACCGGACAGGGGAGGTACTGAAGCTTTCTTT. This sequence encodes CASSPDRGGTEAFF.

The J gene is TRBJ2-4, the V gene TRBV5-4; 8 positions agree with TRBD1. Germline values: CDR1 SGHNT, CDR2 YYREEE (reference sequence). The junction had 17 bases not matched to a gene; V was cut back by 2 bases and J by 1 base. CDR3 size: 20 residues. CDR3 in amino acids: CASSLLPGQAHPTAKNIQYF. The CDR3 region has the DNA TGTGCCAGCAGCTTACTACCGGGACAGGCACATCCGACGGCCAAAAACATTCAGTACTTC.

CDR3 sequence: CASTTRVLGTEAFF. The CDR3, as DNA: TGTGCCAGCACAACCAGGGTCTTGGGCACTGAAGCTTTCTTT. The V gene is TRBV5-8, the J gene TRBJ1-1; maybe TRBD1 (5 bases). Germline CDR1 reads SGHTS; CDR2 reads YDEGEE. The CDR3 is 14 residues long. V shed 6 bases and J shed 4 bases, with 16 bases lying between them.

The chain links TRBV10-2 to TRBJ1-5; D is ambiguous. CDR1 and CDR2 (germline): WSHSY, SAAADI. The length of the CDR3 is 13 residues. V was trimmed by 2 bases and J by 8 bases, leaving 10 bases between them. CDR3: CASSERAREPQHF. DNA of the CDR3: TGCGCCAGCAGTGAGCGGGCGCGAGAGCCCCAGCATTTT.

The gene calls are TRBV19 and TRBJ1-1; 8 nucleotides align to TRBD1. The germline gives CDR1 LNHDA, CDR2 SQIVND (reference sequence). V lost 6 bases, J lost 2 bases, and 8 bases stayed unmatched. The CDR3 contains 15 residues. CDR3 bases: TGTGCCAGTAGAGTAGGGGGACAGGCAAACACTGAAGCTTTCTTT. This gives the protein CASRVGGQANTEAFF. Looking up the rest from reference TRBV19 and TRBJ1-1 gives the full variable domain: DGGITQSPKYLFRKEGQNVTLSCEQNLNHDAMYWYRQDPGQGLRLIYYSQIVNDFQKGDIAEGYSVSREKKESFPLTVTSAQKNPTAFYLCASRVGGQANTEAFFGQGTRLTVV.

This clone has a handful of counts. This chain links TRBV19 with TRBJ1-5; D is ambiguous. Trimming left V 3 bases short and J 4 bases short, with 7 bases between. The CDR3 has 13 amino acids. Per the germline V gene, CDR1 is LNHDA and CDR2 is SQIVND (reference sequence). The CDR3 region has the DNA TGTGCCAGTAGTATGCAGTCTAATCAGCCCCAGCATTTT. As protein: CASSMQSNQPQHF.

V is TRBV5-1 and J is TRBJ1-1; 12 bases are a match to TRBD1. The germline V gene has CDR1 SGHRS and CDR2 YFSETQ. V shed 0 bases and J 3 bases; nucleotides not matched to a gene: 6. This CDR3 spans 17 amino acids. CDR3 nucleotides: TGCGCCAGCAGCTTGGTCAGGGGACAGGGGGCGGACACTGAAGCTTTCTTT. Translating it yields CASSLVRGQGADTEAFF.

The CDR3 here is CASGLDPSYEQYF. The CDR3 DNA reads TGTGCTAGTGGTTTGGACCCCTCCTACGAGCAGTACTTC. The gene calls are TRBV12-5 and TRBJ2-7, with no clear D. V was clipped by 1 base and J by 0 bases, with 4 bases between them. The germline gives CDR1 LGHNT, CDR2 FRNRAP. The CDR3 covers 13 residues.

This sequence joins TRBV27 and TRBJ2-1; 9 nucleotides line up with TRBD2. With 7 bases clipped from V and 8 bases from J, the junction kept 12 bases outside the gene matches. The CDR3 is 15 amino acids. Germline V lookup: CDR1 MNHEY, CDR2 SMNVEV (reference sequence). DNA of the CDR3: TGTGCCAGCAACCCTGCTAGCGGGACTTGGGATGAGCAGTTCTTC. Its translation is CASNPASGTWDEQFF.

The rearrangement links TRBV18 to TRBJ2-1; TRBD1 or TRBD2 may be the D gene (6 bases each). The germline gives CDR1 KGHSH, CDR2 LQKENI. The CDR3 has 14 amino acids. With 2 bases removed from V and 8 bases from J, the gap between germline ends came to 13 bases. The CDR3 sequence is CASSPSRGGYEQFF. The CDR3 nucleotides read TGTGCCAGCTCACCATCTAGAGGGGGGTATGAGCAGTTCTTC. The full variable domain, completed using reference TRBV18 and TRBJ2-1, is NAGVMQNPRHLVRRRGQEARLRCSPMKGHSHVYWYRQLPEEGLKFMVYLQKENIIDESGMPKERFSAEFPKEGPSILRIQQVVRGDSAAYFCASSPSRGGYEQFFGPGTRLTVL.

This chain joins TRBV5-6 and TRBJ2-5, with unresolved D. There are 14 residues in the CDR3. Germline CDR1 is SGHDT and CDR2 is YYEEEE. The V and J ends lost 3 bases and 5 bases respectively, with 14 bases between them. The chain's CDR3 is CASSSSYSRETQYF. In DNA form, the CDR3 reads TGTGCCAGCAGCTCTTCATACTCAAGGGAGACCCAGTACTTC.

This sequence joins TRBV2 and TRBJ1-6; possibly TRBD1 for D (6 bases). V was pared by 7 bases and J by 7 bases, with 14 bases between. Germline V gene lookup returns CDR1 SNHLY and CDR2 FYNNEI. This CDR3 has 14 amino acids. The DNA of the CDR3 is TGTGCCAGCAATCGAGGACAGCTAAATTCACCCCTCCACTTT. It codes for CASNRGQLNSPLHF.

This clone has just one count. V usage is TRBV30 and J usage is TRBJ2-7, with 8 nucleotides matching TRBD1. The V gene end was trimmed by 7 bases and the J gene end by 0 bases; junction bases not matched to a gene: 2. The CDR3 loop spans 12 amino acids. The germline gives CDR1 GTSNPN, CDR2 SVGIG (reference sequence). CDR3 nucleotides: TGTGCCTCGACAGGGGACTCCTACGAGCAGTACTTC. Residues: CASTGDSYEQYF.

The chain couples TRBV6-5 to TRBJ2-3; 8 nucleotides match TRBD2. The germline CDR1 and CDR2 sequences are MNHEY and SVGAGI. The CDR3 loop spans 15 amino acids. Trimming removed 6 bases from V and 4 bases from J; junction bases left unmatched: 9. CDR3 loop: CASSKSGGDADTQYF. DNA of the CDR3: TGTGCCAGCAGCAAATCGGGGGGGGATGCAGATACGCAGTATTTT.

The chain carries TRBV7-2 and TRBJ1-5, with 8 positions matching TRBD1. CDR1 and CDR2 (germline): SGHTA, FQGNSA. There are 15 residues in the CDR3. V was clipped by 4 bases and J by 6 bases; unmatched bases: 8. CDR3 sequence reads: CASSYGQGEVQPQHF. As DNA, the CDR3 is TGTGCCAGCAGCTATGGACAGGGCGAAGTTCAGCCCCAGCATTTT.

This clone was counted between two and nine times. The CDR3 region is CASSLGMGHEKLFF. CDR3 nucleotide sequence: TGCGCCAGCAGCTTGGGGATGGGACACGAAAAACTGTTTTTT. The rearrangement links TRBV5-1 to TRBJ1-4, with D perhaps matching TRBD1 (6 bases). The V gene's germline CDR1 is SGHRS and CDR2 YFSETQ. Trimming shortened V by 0 bases and J by 8 bases, and 11 bases separated the two germline ends. This CDR3 region has 14 residues.

The V and J genes are TRBV7-6 and TRBJ1-2; the D is unclear. CDR3 size: 13 residues. CDR1 is SGHVS, CDR2 FNYEAQ, per germline. The V gene lost 0 bases and the J gene lost 2 bases, with 4 bases spanning the gap. The CDR3 nucleotides read TGTGCCAGCAGCTTAGCCCCAAACTATGGCTACACCTTC. Protein: CASSLAPNYGYTF.

The J gene is TRBJ1-2, the V gene TRBV6-1; tentatively, D is TRBD1 (5 bases). The germline CDR1 and CDR2 sequences are MNHNS and SASEGT. V gave up 1 base and J gave up 8 bases, with 14 bases separating them. The CDR3 spans 14 residues. The CDR3, as DNA: TGTGCCAGCAGTGAAGAACTCAGGGTGTACGGCTACACCTTC. It encodes CASSEELRVYGYTF.

This chain joins TRBV25-1 and TRBJ2-7, with 7 bases matching TRBD1. V gave up 6 bases and J gave up 0 bases; unmatched junction bases: 8. Germline V CDR1 and CDR2: MGHDK, SYGVNS. The CDR3 is made up of 15 amino acids. CDR3 DNA sequence: TGTGCCAGCAGAGGGGCCGGGACAGACTCCTACGAGCAGTACTTC. As protein: CASRGAGTDSYEQYF.